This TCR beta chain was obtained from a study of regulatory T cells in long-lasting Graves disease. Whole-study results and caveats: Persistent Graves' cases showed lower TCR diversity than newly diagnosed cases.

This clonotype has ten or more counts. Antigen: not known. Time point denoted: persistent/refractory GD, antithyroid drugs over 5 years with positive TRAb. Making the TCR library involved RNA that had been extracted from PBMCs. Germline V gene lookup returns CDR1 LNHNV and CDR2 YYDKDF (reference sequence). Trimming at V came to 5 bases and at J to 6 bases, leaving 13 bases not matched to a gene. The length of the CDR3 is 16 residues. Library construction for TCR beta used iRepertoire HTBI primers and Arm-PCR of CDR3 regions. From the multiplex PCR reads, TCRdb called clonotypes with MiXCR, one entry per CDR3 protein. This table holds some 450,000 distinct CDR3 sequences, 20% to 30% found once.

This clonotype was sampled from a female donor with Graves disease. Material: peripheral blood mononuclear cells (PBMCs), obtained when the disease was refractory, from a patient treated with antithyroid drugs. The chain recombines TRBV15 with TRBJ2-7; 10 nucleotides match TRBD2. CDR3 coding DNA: TGTGCCACCAGCTCTCGGTTAGCGGGAGGTGGGAGCGAGCAGTACTTC. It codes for CATSSRLAGGGSEQYF.